This T cell receptor beta chain emerged from a study of blood T cells in healthy people across ages. A second roughly 6 to 11 cycle PCR used barcoded and J-beta primers. TCRdb itself ran the 5' RACE reads through MiXCR, one entry per CDR3 protein. The sample contains hundreds of thousands of distinct CDR3 sequences, about half of which appear only once. Specimen: blood. The origin of this receptor is an older woman in good health.

The CDR3 region has the DNA TGTGCCAGCAGGCTCGTCGCCAGTAGCGAGCAGTACTTC. Its protein is CASRLVASSEQYF. This chain connects TRBV2 to TRBJ2-7; no definite D call. CDR3 length: 13 residues. V lost 6 bases, J lost 6 bases, and 15 bases lay in between. Per the germline V gene, CDR1 is SNHLY and CDR2 is FYNNEI.